Below, 9 T cell receptor beta chains from the same sample are listed, as sequenced in a study of shared clonotypes between healthy human individuals. The naive CD8 subset, CD45RO-negative cells positively selected for CCR7, excluded terminally differentiated effector memory CD45RA+ cells. Generated by immunoSEQ multiplex PCR, the TCRdb table keeps only in-frame clones and is missing some. The sample records about 580,000 clones, roughly 98% being singletons. Material for sequencing was naive CD8+ T cells sorted from blood. The receptors were gathered from a young man in good health.

This chain connects TRBV30 to TRBJ2-7; no definite D call. The germline V and J ends were trimmed by 1 base and 3 bases, with 7 bases remaining between them. CDR1 is GTSNPN and CDR2 is SVGIG in the germline V gene (reference sequence). The CDR3 has 12 residues. CDR3 loop: CAWSGQFYEQYF. In DNA form, the CDR3 reads TGTGCCTGGAGTGGACAATTCTACGAGCAGTACTTC.

CDR3 coding DNA: TGTGCCAGCAGTTTCGGACAGGCCCAAGAGACCCAGTACTTC. Amino acids: CASSFGQAQETQYF. The chain recombines TRBV6-5 with TRBJ2-5, with 7 bases that match TRBD1. J was trimmed by 1 base and V by 4 bases; bases with no gene match: 3. This CDR3 comprises 14 residues. From germline, CDR1 is MNHEY and CDR2 SVGAGI.

The chain carries TRBV5-1 and TRBJ2-7; 7 nucleotides align to TRBD1. Looked up from germline, CDR1 is SGHRS and CDR2 is YFSETQ. This CDR3 has 13 amino acids. The ends lost 5 bases at V and 6 bases at J; junction bases unmatched: 8. In DNA, the CDR3 is TGCGCCAGCAGTCCCGGACAGGTAGGCGAGCAGTACTTC. It is translated as CASSPGQVGEQYF.

A note on this clone: The sample carries other DNA sequences with the same CDR3. The chain couples TRBV27 to TRBJ2-7; unclear D gene. This CDR3 is built from 13 residues. V shed 6 bases and J shed 1 base, with 10 bases lying between them. Germline V gene data show CDR1 as MNHEY and CDR2 as SMNVEV (reference sequence). The chain's CDR3 is CASSPSGSYEQYF. The CDR3 region has the DNA TGTGCCAGCAGCCCCTCCGGGTCCTACGAGCAGTACTTC.

The V gene is TRBV18, the J gene TRBJ2-1; possible D gene TRBD2, 5 bases. This CDR3 region has 15 residues. V was pared by 2 bases and J by 5 bases, with 13 bases between. The V gene's germline CDR1 is KGHSH and CDR2 LQKENI. Here the CDR3 reads CASSPSLGENNEQFF. CDR3 DNA: TGTGCCAGCTCACCAAGTCTCGGGGAAAACAATGAGCAGTTCTTC.

This CDR3 reads CASSPLAGVDYEQYF. CDR3 nucleotides: TGTGCCAGCAGTCCACTAGCGGGAGTAGATTACGAGCAGTACTTC. This rearrangement joins TRBV27 to TRBJ2-7; TRBD2 agrees at 11 bases. The junction had 7 bases not matched to a gene; V was cut back by 5 bases and J by 4 bases. This CDR3 has 15 amino acids. Germline V gene sequence: CDR1 MNHEY, CDR2 SMNVEV (reference sequence).

The chain couples TRBV10-3 to TRBJ2-2, with 7 bases fitting TRBD2. This CDR3 region has 17 residues. The V gene's germline CDR1 is ENHRY and CDR2 SYGVKD. V trimming: 6 bases; J trimming: 7 bases; junction bases outside the gene matches: 17. Here the CDR3 DNA reads TGTGCCATCAGAACCGGGGGGACGGCGAAAGGAATCGGGGAGCTGTTTTTT. This gives the protein CAIRTGGTAKGIGELFF.

CDR3 sequence reads: CASSTRRLSSYEQYF. DNA of the CDR3: TGTGCCAGCAGTACCCGGCGGCTCTCGTCGTACGAGCAGTACTTC. This rearrangement joins TRBV28 to TRBJ2-7, with D uncertain. This CDR3 contains 15 residues. Germline CDR1 is MDHEN and CDR2 is SYDVKM. V lost 5 bases and J lost 4, with 18 bases in between.

The J gene is TRBJ2-7, the V gene TRBV4-1, with 7 bases that match TRBD2. Germline assignment: CDR1 MGHRA and CDR2 YSYEKL. V trimming: 0 bases; J trimming: 1 base; junction bases outside the gene matches: 12. The CDR3 contains 18 residues. The DNA of the CDR3 is TGCGCCAGCAGCCAAGACCCCCTCGGGCTAGCGGAGTCCTACGAGCAGTACTTC. Its translation is CASSQDPLGLAESYEQYF.